This TCR beta chain was documented in a study of beta chain features in type 1 diabetes. The study, taken as a whole, reports: For patients and controls alike, PCR might favor shorter templates to the same degree. The study found fewer insertions and more deletions at VDJ junctions in type 1 diabetes patients.

The whole isolated RNA underwent reverse transcription, so sequencing captured expressed TCRB transcripts. Produced via immunoSEQ multiplex PCR; TCRdb's table is partial and in-frame only. The sample lists 350,000 or so clones, about 19% occurring once. Every single donor gave one heparinised blood draw, and these averaged around 120 mL. Sorting that relied on CD45RO/CCR7/CD25/CD127/CD95/CD27 yielded CD4+ naive, central memory, regulatory and stem cell-like memory cells. Germline assignment: CDR1 LNHDA and CDR2 SQIVND (reference sequence). Trimming left V 4 bases short and J 6 bases short, with 26 bases between. The CDR3 is 18 amino acids. Comments on this clone: The antigen is not known.

Sequenced material: naive CD4+ T cells from blood. The sequence was obtained from a woman aged 18-29 years in good health. The genes are TRBV19 and TRBJ2-3; D is possibly TRBD2 (7 bases). The CDR3 sequence: CASSRAPFSRGLPDTQYF. DNA of the CDR3: TGTGCCAGTAGTAGAGCTCCCTTCTCGCGGGGGCTTCCGGATACGCAGTATTTT.